This T cell receptor beta chain was profiled in a study of blood T cell repertoires in COVID-19. CDR3 length: 18 residues. In the authors' workflow: Researchers report that nucleated cell counts were estimated from reference gene primer amplification. Profiling relied on immunoSEQ multiplex PCR, and the TCRdb table lists in-frame clones only, not all of them. For V, J and clone size, that table is used; D and trimming come from the DNA. The sample holds roughly 330,000 clones, approximately 88% seen once. This receptor was obtained from a man aged 25 to 40 with COVID-19, enrolled during active disease. The sample taken for sequencing was peripheral blood. The rearrangement links TRBV21-1 to TRBJ2-7; TRBD1 was called by the table and not checked on the DNA. TRBV21-1 counts as a pseudogene. The CDR3 spells CASSIHCAGQGITYEQYF. CDR3 sequence (DNA): TGTGCCAGCAGCATTCATTGCGCCGGACAGGGAATCACCTACGAGCAGTACTTC.